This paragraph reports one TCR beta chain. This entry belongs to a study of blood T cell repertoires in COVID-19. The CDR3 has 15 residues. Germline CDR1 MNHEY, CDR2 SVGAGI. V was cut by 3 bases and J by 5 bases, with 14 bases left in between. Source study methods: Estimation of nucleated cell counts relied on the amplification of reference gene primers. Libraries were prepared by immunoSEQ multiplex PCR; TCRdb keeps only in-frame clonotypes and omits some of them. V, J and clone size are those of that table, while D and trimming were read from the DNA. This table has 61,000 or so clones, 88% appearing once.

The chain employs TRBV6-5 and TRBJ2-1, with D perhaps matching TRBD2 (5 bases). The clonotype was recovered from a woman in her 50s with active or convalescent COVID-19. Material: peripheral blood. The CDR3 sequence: CASSYTRADNNEQFF. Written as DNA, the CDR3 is TGTGCCAGCAGTTATACGCGGGCCGACAACAATGAGCAGTTCTTC.